This passage covers 11 T cell receptor beta chains from one sample sequenced in a study of identifying expanded T cells in peripheral blood. Clones were sequenced by immunoSEQ multiplex PCR, and TCRdb holds only the in-frame ones, with some missing. The table has approximately 100,000 clones, roughly 88% seen once. The sequencing sample was made of blood. Source of these receptors: a person between 18 and 69 years old in good health.

The chain joins TRBV25-1 to TRBJ2-5, with D tentatively TRBD1 (5 bases). The germline gives CDR1 MGHDK, CDR2 SYGVNS. The CDR3 runs to 14 residues. V lost 2 bases, J lost 3 bases, and 10 bases lay in between. CDR3 sequence reads: CASSEVRQKETQYF. CDR3 nucleotides: TGTGCCAGCAGTGAAGTCCGACAGAAAGAGACCCAGTACTTC.

J is TRBJ2-2 and V is TRBV5-1; D gene uncertain. Trimming took 1 base from V and 3 from J, leaving 4 bases between them. The CDR3 runs to 13 residues. The germline V gene encodes CDR1 SGHRS and CDR2 YFSETQ. The CDR3 is CASSLLDTGELFF. The CDR3 nucleotides are TGCGCCAGCAGCTTGTTGGACACCGGGGAGCTGTTTTTT.

This clone was counted a single time. This sequence joins TRBV19 and TRBJ2-5; no clear D gene. Germline-derived CDR1 and CDR2 are LNHDA and SQIVND (reference sequence). V was clipped by 1 base and J by 2 bases, with 5 bases between them. This CDR3 comprises 13 residues. CDR3: CASSIGPQETQYF. CDR3 in DNA: TGTGCCAGTAGTATAGGTCCGCAAGAGACCCAGTACTTC.

The rearrangement joins TRBV19 to TRBJ1-2; 9 bases align to TRBD1. V trimming: 3 bases; J trimming: 8 bases; junction bases outside the gene matches: 10. CDR1 and CDR2 from the germline V gene are LNHDA and SQIVND (reference sequence). This CDR3 contains 15 residues. CDR3 residues: CASSIGTGTGNGYTF. In DNA, the CDR3 is TGTGCCAGTAGTATTGGGACCGGGACAGGGAACGGCTACACCTTC.

The chain recombines TRBV5-4 with TRBJ2-1; 8 bases line up with TRBD1. V lost 0 bases to trimming and J lost 1 base; unmatched junction nucleotides: 0. The V gene's germline CDR1 is SGHNT and CDR2 YYREEE (reference sequence). There are 15 residues in the CDR3. CDR3 nucleotide sequence: TGTGCCAGCAGCTTGGACAGGGGGTCCTACAATGAGCAGTTCTTC. Protein product: CASSLDRGSYNEQFF.

V gene TRBV30 combines with J gene TRBJ2-2; tentative D call: TRBD2 (5 bases). V was pared by 2 bases and J by 1 base, with 20 bases between. This CDR3 region has 18 residues. The germline V gene has CDR1 GTSNPN and CDR2 SVGIG (reference sequence). The CDR3 bases are TGTGCCTGGAGTTCTAACCGAGCGGACCTATTGAACACCGGGGAGCTGTTTTTT. It encodes CAWSSNRADLLNTGELFF.

V is TRBV15 and J is TRBJ1-1; D call uncertain. V shed 0 bases and J shed 5 bases, with 7 bases lying between them. The germline V gene has CDR1 LNHNV and CDR2 YYDKDF (reference sequence). This CDR3 is 13 amino acids long. DNA of the CDR3: TGTGCCACCAGCAGAGAGGGCCGAACTGAAGCTTTCTTT. This codes for CATSREGRTEAFF.

This clone came up once. V is TRBV9 and J is TRBJ2-7; 10 nucleotides line up with TRBD2. The CDR3 spans 15 residues. Germline trimming cut 4 bases from V and 3 bases from J; bases unmatched to any gene: 7. Germline assignment: CDR1 SGDLS and CDR2 YYNGEE. The DNA for the CDR3 is TGTGCCAGCAGCTTTAGTCTAGCGGGAGACTACGAGCAGTACTTC. Its protein is CASSFSLAGDYEQYF.

The CDR3 is CAISVRGAGTDTQYF. CDR3 nucleotides: TGTGCCATCAGTGTGCGGGGGGCCGGCACAGATACGCAGTATTTT. The chain is built from TRBV10-3 and TRBJ2-3, with 8 bases fitting TRBD2. With V trimmed by 4 bases and J by 1 base, 4 bases remained unmatched. From germline, CDR1 is ENHRY and CDR2 SYGVKD. This CDR3 comprises 15 residues.

The sample holds a few counts of this clone. The rearrangement uses TRBV19 and TRBJ1-5; 9 bases are a match to TRBD1. This CDR3 has 15 residues. V shed 6 bases, J shed 2 bases, and the junction held 5 bases outside the gene matches. Germline loops: CDR1 LNHDA, CDR2 SQIVND (reference sequence). CDR3: CASRGGQGGNQPQHF. CDR3 coding DNA: TGTGCCAGTAGGGGGGGACAGGGCGGCAATCAGCCCCAGCATTTT.

The chain links TRBV6-1 to TRBJ2-1, with D perhaps assigned TRBD1 or TRBD2 (5 bases each). In germline, CDR1 is MNHNS, CDR2 SASEGT. The CDR3 runs to 13 residues. V was shortened by 6 bases and J by 12 bases, with 18 bases between the two germline ends. The CDR3 coding sequence is TGTGCCAGCAGCCCGATCGAGGGGTTGTGGCAGTTCTTC. Its translation: CASSPIEGLWQFF.